One and the same sample provided the 29 T cell receptor beta chains below, sequenced in a study of cytomegalovirus exposure and HLA in healthy donors. Data came from immunoSEQ multiplex PCR; TCRdb stores just in-frame clones and leaves some out. The data contain approximately 170,000 clones, about 90% of them singletons. The sample taken for sequencing was PBMCs. The receptors originated from a woman between 18 and 29 years old in good health and CMV-seropositive.

The rearrangement uses TRBV5-4 and TRBJ2-3; 10 bases align to TRBD1. There are 16 residues in the CDR3. Germline values: CDR1 SGHNT, CDR2 YYREEE (reference sequence). J lost 4 bases, V lost 0 bases, and 5 bases had no gene match. CDR3: CASSLAGTGEADTQYF. In nucleotides, the CDR3 is TGTGCCAGCAGCTTGGCGGGGACAGGGGAGGCAGATACGCAGTATTTT.

The chain links TRBV14 to TRBJ2-3; a possible D gene is TRBD2 (5 bases). Looked up from germline, CDR1 is SGHDN and CDR2 is FVKESK. CDR3 length equals 16 residues. Trimming cost V 0 bases and J 1 base, with 11 bases left between them. The CDR3 bases are TGTGCCAGCAGCCAAGATCCCGCCGGGGGCACAGATACGCAGTATTTT. Its translation is CASSQDPAGGTDTQYF.

The rearrangement uses TRBV6-5 and TRBJ1-1; unclear D gene. CDR1 is MNHEY, CDR2 SVGAGI, per germline. Trimming shortened V by 2 bases and J by 1 base, and 8 bases separated the two germline ends. The CDR3 totals 14 residues. The CDR3 bases are TGTGCCAGCAGTTACCATGACAAGAACACTGAAGCTTTCTTT. This sequence encodes CASSYHDKNTEAFF.

CDR3 nucleotides: TGCGCCAGCGGACTAGCGGGGGGCCGGGCGGAGACCCAGTACTTC. This encodes CASGLAGGRAETQYF. This rearrangement joins TRBV10-2 to TRBJ2-5; 14 bases agree with TRBD2. The trim removed 8 bases at V and 5 bases at J, leaving 7 bases unmatched. The CDR3 has 15 residues. From germline, CDR1 is WSHSY and CDR2 SAAADI.

The chain couples TRBV28 to TRBJ1-4; D is ambiguous. Germline loops: CDR1 MDHEN, CDR2 SYDVKM. Deletions cut 3 bases from V and 4 bases from J, with 18 bases between. The CDR3 is 17 amino acids. The CDR3 DNA reads TGTGCCAGCAGTTTGATGGTCCGGGTAGCTGTTAATGAAAAACTGTTTTTT. Translating gives CASSLMVRVAVNEKLFF.

This sequence joins TRBV6-6 and TRBJ1-2, with 8 bases lining up with TRBD1. Per the germline V gene, CDR1 is MNHNY and CDR2 is SVGAGI (reference sequence). The CDR3 length is 15 residues. The trim removed 4 bases at V and 4 bases at J, leaving 8 bases unmatched. CDR3 coding DNA: TGTGCCAGCAGTTCTCCCACCGGGACAGGCTATGGCTACACCTTC. This encodes CASSSPTGTGYGYTF.

This chain connects TRBV11-2 to TRBJ2-3; possible D gene TRBD1, 5 bases. CDR1 is SGHAT, CDR2 FQNNGV, per germline. V lost 4 bases to trimming and J lost 1 base, with 18 bases between them. The CDR3 has 17 residues. CDR3 protein: CASSYHIGKGGTDTQYF. The CDR3 nucleotides read TGTGCCAGCAGCTACCACATTGGGAAAGGGGGCACAGATACGCAGTATTTT.

J is TRBJ2-5 and V is TRBV28, with 16 bases identical to TRBD2. This CDR3 region has 17 residues. Germline V gives CDR1 MDHEN, CDR2 SYDVKM. Trimming cost V 4 bases and J 3 bases; bases outside gene matches: 5. The CDR3 DNA sequence: TGTGCCAGCAGTTCTCTTGGGACTAGCGGGGGGGAAGAGACCCAGTACTTC. It codes for CASSSLGTSGGEETQYF.

The chain carries TRBV6-1 and TRBJ1-2; D not resolved. V was shortened by 4 bases and J by 8 bases, with 8 bases between the two germline ends. The CDR3 has 11 amino acids. CDR1 MNHNS and CDR2 SASEGT come from the germline V gene. CDR3 in amino acids: CASSGPLGYTF. CDR3 bases: TGTGCCAGCAGTGGTCCTTTGGGCTACACCTTC.

The chain has TRBV10-1 and TRBJ1-1; unclear D gene. Trimming removed 3 bases from V and 1 base from J, with 6 bases in between. Germline-derived CDR1 and CDR2 are WNHNN and SYGVQD (reference sequence). This CDR3 contains 13 residues. In DNA, the CDR3 is TGCGCCAGCAGTGAACACCGGAACACTGAAGCTTTCTTT. Translating gives CASSEHRNTEAFF.

This clone was observed a single time. The chain has TRBV11-3 and TRBJ2-6, with 10 bases aligning to TRBD1. Germline V gene lookup returns CDR1 SGHNT and CDR2 YENEEA. This CDR3 has 18 residues. The V gene end was trimmed by 4 bases and the J gene end by 2 bases; junction bases not matched to a gene: 8. For the CDR3, the DNA is TGTGCCAGCAGCTCGGCGGGACAGGGGCTTGCTGGGGCCAACGTCCTGACTTTC. Amino acids: CASSSAGQGLAGANVLTF. The full variable domain, completed using reference TRBV11-3 and TRBJ2-6, is EAGVVQSPRYKIIEKKQPVAFWCNPISGHNTLYWYLQNLGQGPELLIRYENEEAVDDSQLPKDRFSAERLKGVDSTLKIQPAELGDSAVYLCASSSAGQGLAGANVLTFGAGSRLTVL.

The rearrangement links TRBV12-5 to TRBJ1-1; perhaps TRBD1 as D (5 bases). V lost 4 bases and J lost 0, with 9 bases in between. This CDR3 spans 14 amino acids. CDR1 and CDR2 (germline): LGHNT, FRNRAP. The chain's CDR3 is CASGSTGLNTEAFF. For the CDR3, the DNA is TGTGCTAGTGGTTCAACAGGTCTGAACACTGAAGCTTTCTTT.

The rearrangement links TRBV6-6 to TRBJ2-3; the D gene is possibly TRBD1 (6 bases). Trimming shortened V by 6 bases and J by 2 bases, and 12 bases separated the two germline ends. The germline V gene has CDR1 MNHNY and CDR2 SVGAGI (reference sequence). The CDR3 length is 14 residues. The CDR3 DNA follows: TGTGCCAGCAGCCCTCAGGGGCTCACAGATACGCAGTATTTT. Encoded protein: CASSPQGLTDTQYF.

The chain recombines TRBV4-1 with TRBJ1-1; D gene ambiguous. V lost 3 bases and J 2 bases, leaving 16 bases between the germline ends. CDR3 length equals 16 residues. Germline loops: CDR1 MGHRA, CDR2 YSYEKL. CDR3 sequence (DNA): TGCGCCAGCAGCCACCCGGCACCCCGGGATAACACTGAAGCTTTCTTT. This encodes CASSHPAPRDNTEAFF.

CDR3 nucleotides: TGTGCCAGCAGCCAAAAACAGGGACAAGGCTACACCTTC. Translating gives CASSQKQGQGYTF. The chain uses TRBV14 and TRBJ1-2; D possibly corresponds to TRBD1 (6 bases). Deletions cut 2 bases from V and 8 bases from J, with 12 bases between. Germline lookup yields CDR1 SGHDN and CDR2 FVKESK. The CDR3 sequence is 13 residues long.

The chain employs TRBV30 and TRBJ2-1, with D unclear. Germline lookup yields CDR1 GTSNPN and CDR2 SVGIG (reference sequence). CDR3 length: 15 amino acids. V lost 0 bases, J lost 0 bases, and 9 bases lay in between. The CDR3 DNA sequence: TGTGCCTGGAGTGTCGAGAGGAGCTCCTACAATGAGCAGTTCTTC. It translates to CAWSVERSSYNEQFF.

A few counts support this clone. The V call is TRBV6-5, the J call TRBJ1-5, with D hard to call. CDR1 MNHEY and CDR2 SVGAGI come from the germline V gene. V dropped 5 bases and J dropped 3 bases, with 8 bases sitting between them. This CDR3 spans 13 amino acids. CDR3 sequence: CASSRSPNQPQHF. The CDR3 bases are TGTGCCAGCAGTCGCAGTCCCAATCAGCCCCAGCATTTT.

Regarding this clone: Other DNA sequences in the sample encode the same CDR3. The chain employs TRBV7-9 and TRBJ1-5, with 11 bases identical to TRBD1. Germline CDR1 SEHNR, CDR2 FQNEAQ (reference sequence). The CDR3 contains 14 residues. Unmatched junction bases numbered 2, after V lost 5 bases and J lost 5 bases. CDR3 sequence reads: CASSLGQGDQPQHF. The CDR3 nucleotides are TGTGCCAGCAGCCTGGGACAGGGGGATCAGCCCCAGCATTTT.

This rearrangement joins TRBV19 to TRBJ2-7; D gene ambiguous. The CDR3 length is 13 residues. Germline CDR1 is LNHDA and CDR2 is SQIVND (reference sequence). V lost 1 base and J 5 bases, leaving 9 bases between the germline ends. This CDR3 reads CASSIASTNEQYF. The CDR3 nucleotides read TGTGCCAGTAGTATAGCTTCGACAAACGAGCAGTACTTC.

The chain has TRBV19 and TRBJ2-3; unclear D gene. This CDR3 is built from 15 residues. V gave up 3 bases and J gave up 0 bases, with 10 bases separating them. Germline values: CDR1 LNHDA, CDR2 SQIVND (reference sequence). The CDR3 DNA is TGTGCCAGTAGTATTGGCATAGCCAGCACAGATACGCAGTATTTT. It yields the protein CASSIGIASTDTQYF.

The chain links TRBV5-6 to TRBJ2-1, with 9 bases matching TRBD1. The J segment lost 6 bases and the V segment lost 0 bases, leaving 13 bases of the junction unmatched. This CDR3 is 18 amino acids long. In germline, CDR1 is SGHDT, CDR2 YYEEEE. CDR3 in DNA: TGTGCCAGCAGCTTGGTTATGGGACAGGGAACATCGGGCAATGAGCAGTTCTTC. Translating it yields CASSLVMGQGTSGNEQFF.

The rearrangement uses TRBV19 and TRBJ1-1; D gene uncertain. Trimming pared 5 bases from V and 4 bases from J, leaving 14 bases between. This CDR3 region has 14 residues. Germline V gives CDR1 LNHDA, CDR2 SQIVND (reference sequence). The CDR3 region has the DNA TGTGCCAGTAGTCCGATCCGAGGTTCCACTGAAGCTTTCTTT. It encodes CASSPIRGSTEAFF. Supplemented by reference TRBV19 and TRBJ1-1, the full variable domain reads DGGITQSPKYLFRKEGQNVTLSCEQNLNHDAMYWYRQDPGQGLRLIYYSQIVNDFQKGDIAEGYSVSREKKESFPLTVTSAQKNPTAFYLCASSPIRGSTEAFFGQGTRLTVV.

The CDR3 nucleotides read TGTGCCAGCAGCCAACCCGACAATGAGCAGTTCTTC. Translated, it gives CASSQPDNEQFF. The chain carries TRBV14 and TRBJ2-1, with D hard to call. Per the germline V gene, CDR1 is SGHDN and CDR2 is FVKESK. The CDR3 sequence is 12 residues long. Trimming took off 2 bases at V and 5 bases at J, with 4 bases between the two ends.

With regard to this clone: Distinct nucleotide sequences in the sample also encode this CDR3. The chain links TRBV7-2 to TRBJ1-1, with D possibly being TRBD1 (5 bases). The CDR3 covers 13 residues. Germline assignment: CDR1 SGHTA and CDR2 FQGNSA. V lost 0 bases, J lost 5 bases, and 7 bases lay in between. DNA for the CDR3: TGTGCCAGCAGCTTAGCAGGGGCGACTGAAGCTTTCTTT. It translates to CASSLAGATEAFF.

The rearrangement joins TRBV19 to TRBJ1-3, with D uncertain. The CDR3 totals 14 residues. Trimming stripped 5 bases from V and 1 base from J, with 9 bases between. Germline V gene lookup returns CDR1 LNHDA and CDR2 SQIVND (reference sequence). CDR3 sequence: CASSLPGSGNTIYF. In DNA form, the CDR3 reads TGTGCCAGTAGTTTGCCCGGGTCTGGAAACACCATATATTTT.

In this sample, this clone turned up once. The chain combines TRBV6-1 with TRBJ1-5, with D unresolved. The V end was cut by 3 bases, the J end by 9 bases, with 18 bases between. The CDR3 runs to 15 residues. Germline CDR1 and CDR2: MNHNS and SASEGT. The CDR3 nucleotides read TGTGCCAGCAGTGAGTGGGCCGCAGCTGGGTTGCCCCAGCATTTT. Translating gives CASSEWAAAGLPQHF.

The chain is built from TRBV6-5 and TRBJ2-1; 10 bases are a match to TRBD2. The CDR3 spans 14 residues. The germline gives CDR1 MNHEY, CDR2 SVGAGI. Unmatched junction bases numbered 4, after V lost 8 bases and J lost 3 bases. The CDR3 here is CASLRTSGYNEQFF. In DNA, the CDR3 is TGTGCCAGCCTTCGGACTAGCGGCTACAATGAGCAGTTCTTC.

CDR3 bases: TGTGCCAGCAGTGGACTAGCGGGGGCATACAATGAGCAGTTCTTC. Residues: CASSGLAGAYNEQFF. The chain has TRBV2 and TRBJ2-1; 12 bases match TRBD2. Germline CDR1 SNHLY, CDR2 FYNNEI. Trimming at V came to 4 bases and at J to 4 bases, leaving 2 bases not matched to a gene. This CDR3 is 15 amino acids long.

The gene calls are TRBV4-1 and TRBJ2-7, with 9 bases lining up with TRBD1. Germline V gene lookup returns CDR1 MGHRA and CDR2 YSYEKL. Trimming took 4 bases from V and 1 from J; bases not matched to a gene: 8. CDR3 length: 16 amino acids. The CDR3 protein is CASSPPVGTGSYEQYF. Here the CDR3 DNA reads TGCGCCAGCAGCCCCCCAGTCGGGACAGGGTCCTACGAGCAGTACTTC.